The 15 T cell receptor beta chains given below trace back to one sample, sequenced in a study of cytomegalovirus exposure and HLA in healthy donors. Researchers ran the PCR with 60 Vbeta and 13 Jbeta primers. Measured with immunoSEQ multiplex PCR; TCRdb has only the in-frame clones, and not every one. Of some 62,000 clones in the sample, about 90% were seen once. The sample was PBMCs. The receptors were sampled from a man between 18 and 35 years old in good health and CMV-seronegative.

The CDR3 reads CAWSSPDRWDYEQYF. The DNA of the CDR3 is TGTGCCTGGAGTTCACCCGACAGGTGGGATTACGAGCAGTACTTC. The chain recombines TRBV30 with TRBJ2-7, with D perhaps TRBD1 (6 bases). The germline V gene encodes CDR1 GTSNPN and CDR2 SVGIG (reference sequence). CDR3 length: 15 residues. The germline V and J ends were trimmed by 2 bases and 4 bases, with 18 bases remaining between them.

CDR3 region: CASSWETASYEQYF. CDR3 DNA: TGTGCCAGCAGCTGGGAGACGGCCTCATACGAGCAGTACTTC. V and J are TRBV11-3 and TRBJ2-7, with D possibly being TRBD2 (5 bases). Germline V gives CDR1 SGHNT, CDR2 YENEEA. The CDR3 has 14 amino acids. The ends were cut back, 4 bases at V and 4 bases at J, with 14 bases in the middle. Based on the CDR3 plus reference TRBV11-3 and TRBJ2-7, the full variable domain is EAGVVQSPRYKIIEKKQPVAFWCNPISGHNTLYWYLQNLGQGPELLIRYENEEAVDDSQLPKDRFSAERLKGVDSTLKIQPAELGDSAVYLCASSWETASYEQYFGPGTRLTVT.

The CDR3 here is CASSLDPQGNQPQHF. DNA of the CDR3: TGTGCCAGCAGCTTAGACCCTCAGGGGAATCAGCCCCAGCATTTT. This rearrangement joins TRBV7-8 to TRBJ1-5, with D possibly being TRBD1 (6 bases). V was cut by 1 base and J by 4 bases, with 11 bases left in between. CDR1 and CDR2 from the germline V gene are SGHVS and FQNEAQ. This CDR3 is 15 amino acids long.

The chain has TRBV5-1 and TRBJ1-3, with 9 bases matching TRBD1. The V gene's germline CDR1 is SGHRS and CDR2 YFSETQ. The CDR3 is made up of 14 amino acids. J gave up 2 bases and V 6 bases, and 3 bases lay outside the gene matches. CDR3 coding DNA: TGCGCCAGCAAAGGGGACAGGGCTGGAAACACCATATATTTT. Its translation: CASKGDRAGNTIYF.

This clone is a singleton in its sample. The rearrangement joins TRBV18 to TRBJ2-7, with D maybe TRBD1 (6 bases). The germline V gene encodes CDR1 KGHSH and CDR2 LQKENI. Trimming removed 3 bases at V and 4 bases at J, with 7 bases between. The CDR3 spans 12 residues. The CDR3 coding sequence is TGTGCCAGCTCACCTGGACAGTACGAGCAGTACTTC. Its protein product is CASSPGQYEQYF. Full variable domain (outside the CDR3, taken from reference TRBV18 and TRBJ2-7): NAGVMQNPRHLVRRRGQEARLRCSPMKGHSHVYWYRQLPEEGLKFMVYLQKENIIDESGMPKERFSAEFPKEGPSILRIQQVVRGDSAAYFCASSPGQYEQYFGPGTRLTVT.

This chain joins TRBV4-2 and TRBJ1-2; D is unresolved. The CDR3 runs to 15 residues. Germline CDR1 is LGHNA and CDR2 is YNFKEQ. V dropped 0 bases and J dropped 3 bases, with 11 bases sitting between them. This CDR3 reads CASSQDTGTYYGYTF. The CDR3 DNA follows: TGTGCCAGCAGCCAAGATACGGGAACGTACTATGGCTACACCTTC.

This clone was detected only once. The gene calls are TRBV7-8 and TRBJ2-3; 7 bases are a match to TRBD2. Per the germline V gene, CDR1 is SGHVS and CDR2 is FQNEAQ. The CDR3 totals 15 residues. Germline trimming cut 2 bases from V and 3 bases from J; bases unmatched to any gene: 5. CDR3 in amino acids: CASSLRRGSTDTQYF. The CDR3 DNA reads TGTGCCAGCAGCTTACGGCGGGGGTCGACAGATACGCAGTATTTT.

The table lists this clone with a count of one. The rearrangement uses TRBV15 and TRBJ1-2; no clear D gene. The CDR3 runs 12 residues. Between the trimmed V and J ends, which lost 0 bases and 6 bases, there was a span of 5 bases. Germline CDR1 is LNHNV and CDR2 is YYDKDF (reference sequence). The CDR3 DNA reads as TGTGCCACCAGCAGAGACGCGGATGGCTACACCTTC. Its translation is CATSRDADGYTF.

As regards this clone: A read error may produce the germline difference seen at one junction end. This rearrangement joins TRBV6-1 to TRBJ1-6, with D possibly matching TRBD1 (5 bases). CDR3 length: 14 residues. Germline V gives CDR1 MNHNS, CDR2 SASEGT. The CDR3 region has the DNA TGTGCCAACAGTGAATTGGGGGGAGGTTCACCCCTCCACTTT. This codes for CANSELGGGSPLHF.

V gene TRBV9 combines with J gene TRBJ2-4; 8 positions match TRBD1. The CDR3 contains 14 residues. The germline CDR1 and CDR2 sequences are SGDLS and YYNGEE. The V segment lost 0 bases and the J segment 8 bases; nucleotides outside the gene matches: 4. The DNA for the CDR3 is TGTGCCAGCAGCGTAGACCAGGGGGCGGACATTCAGTACTTC. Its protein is CASSVDQGADIQYF.

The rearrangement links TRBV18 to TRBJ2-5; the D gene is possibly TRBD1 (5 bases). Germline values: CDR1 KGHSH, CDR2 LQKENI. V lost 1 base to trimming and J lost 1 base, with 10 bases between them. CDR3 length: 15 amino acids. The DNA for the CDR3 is TGTGCCAGCTCACCACTCCCAGGGCGCCAAGAGACCCAGTACTTC. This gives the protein CASSPLPGRQETQYF.

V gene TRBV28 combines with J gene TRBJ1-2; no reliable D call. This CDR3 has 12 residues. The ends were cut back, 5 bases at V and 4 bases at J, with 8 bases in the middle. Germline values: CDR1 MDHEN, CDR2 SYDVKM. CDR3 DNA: TGTGCCAGCAGTGGTCGGTCCTATGGCTACACCTTC. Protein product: CASSGRSYGYTF.

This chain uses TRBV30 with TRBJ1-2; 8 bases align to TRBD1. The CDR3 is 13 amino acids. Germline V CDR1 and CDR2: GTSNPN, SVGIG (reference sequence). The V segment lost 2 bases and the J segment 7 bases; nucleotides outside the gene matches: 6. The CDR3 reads CAWSSQGAGGYTF. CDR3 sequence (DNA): TGTGCCTGGAGTTCGCAGGGGGCAGGTGGCTACACCTTC.

In DNA form, the CDR3 reads TGTGCCAGCAGCCAAGAGGGGGGTCAGACAGCTAACTATGGCTACACCTTC. Its protein product is CASSQEGGQTANYGYTF. The chain joins TRBV4-2 to TRBJ1-2; D might be TRBD1 (5 bases). There are 17 residues in the CDR3. The V end lost 0 bases, the J end lost 0 bases, and 14 bases lay between the germline ends. Per germline, CDR1 LGHNA and CDR2 YNFKEQ.

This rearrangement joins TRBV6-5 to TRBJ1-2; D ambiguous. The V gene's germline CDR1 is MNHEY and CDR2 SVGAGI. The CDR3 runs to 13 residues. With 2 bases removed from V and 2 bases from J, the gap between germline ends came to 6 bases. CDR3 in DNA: TGTGCCAGCAGTTACGCGGCGAACTATGGCTACACCTTC. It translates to CASSYAANYGYTF.